Presented here are 31 T cell receptor beta chains from one specimen sequenced in a study of blood T cell repertoires in COVID-19. Using immunoSEQ multiplex PCR, the repertoire was profiled, and TCRdb retains in-frame clones only, with some absent. The table shows over 110,000 clones, with 88% occurring only once. The sequencing sample was made of peripheral blood. The source of these receptors is a human donor in a cohort sampled during active COVID-19.

The chain joins TRBV18 to TRBJ2-5; D is perhaps TRBD1 (7 bases). The V gene's germline CDR1 is KGHSH and CDR2 LQKENI. With 0 bases removed from V and 2 bases from J, the gap between germline ends came to 10 bases. The CDR3 is 15 residues long. The CDR3 sequence: CASSPPEGAQETQYF. CDR3 nucleotide sequence: TGTGCCAGCTCACCACCGGAGGGGGCTCAAGAGACCCAGTACTTC.

The V gene is TRBV7-3, the J gene TRBJ2-3; perhaps TRBD2 as D (6 bases). The V and J ends lost 5 bases and 0 bases respectively, with 12 bases between them. The CDR3 has 15 amino acids. CDR1 and CDR2 (germline): SGHTA, FQGTGA. DNA for the CDR3: TGTGCCAGCAGCGACCCTAGCGCGAGCACAGATACGCAGTATTTT. Residues: CASSDPSASTDTQYF.

CDR3: CATSRTEGGAFYSNQPQHF. The CDR3 nucleotides read TGTGCCACCAGCAGGACCGAGGGGGGGGCCTTTTATAGCAATCAGCCCCAGCATTTT. The chain recombines TRBV15 with TRBJ1-5; D may be TRBD1 (6 bases). This CDR3 spans 19 amino acids. The germline V gene encodes CDR1 LNHNV and CDR2 YYDKDF (reference sequence). The V end lost 3 bases, the J end lost 0 bases, and 21 bases lay between the germline ends.

The chain joins TRBV27 to TRBJ2-3; TRBD1 might be the D (6 bases). This CDR3 has 16 residues. Germline assignment: CDR1 MNHEY and CDR2 SMNVEV (reference sequence). The V end was cut by 4 bases, the J end by 7 bases, with 21 bases between. The CDR3 loop is CASSYPHRDVPYTQYF. The CDR3 nucleotides are TGTGCCAGCAGTTACCCCCACAGGGATGTTCCCTATACGCAGTATTTT.

This clone was observed a few times. V and J are TRBV7-9 and TRBJ1-6; weak D call: TRBD1 (6 bases). The CDR3 sequence is 12 residues long. Germline V gene sequence: CDR1 SEHNR, CDR2 FQNEAQ (reference sequence). V was trimmed by 5 bases and J by 10 bases, leaving 9 bases between them. CDR3 loop: CASSQGYSPLHF. The CDR3 region has the DNA TGTGCCAGCAGCCAGGGGTACTCACCCCTCCACTTT. Drawing the rest from reference TRBV7-9 and TRBJ1-6, the complete variable domain is DTGVSQNPRHKITKRGQNVTFRCDPISEHNRLYWYRQTLGQGPEFLTYFQNEAQLEKSRLLSDRFSAERPKGSFSTLEIQRTEQGDSAMYLCASSQGYSPLHFGNGTRLTVT.

The CDR3 sequence is CASSATGDTGELFF. CDR3 in DNA: TGCGCCAGCAGCGCAACAGGAGACACCGGGGAGCTGTTTTTT. This chain joins TRBV5-1 and TRBJ2-2; TRBD1 is a possible D gene (5 bases). In germline, CDR1 is SGHRS, CDR2 YFSETQ. V was cut by 4 bases and J by 3 bases, with 10 bases left in between. The CDR3 totals 14 residues.

The rearrangement links TRBV6-5 to TRBJ2-7; maybe TRBD2 (5 bases). V was shortened by 2 bases and J by 4 bases, with 6 bases between the two germline ends. Germline values: CDR1 MNHEY, CDR2 SVGAGI. The CDR3 runs 12 residues. The CDR3 sequence is CASSYEGYEQYF. CDR3 sequence (DNA): TGTGCCAGCAGTTACGAGGGATACGAGCAGTACTTC.

V usage is TRBV7-9 and J usage is TRBJ2-5; TRBD1 aligns across 11 bases. The CDR3 sequence is 19 residues long. Trimming cost V 5 bases and J 5 bases; bases outside gene matches: 19. Germline CDR1 and CDR2: SEHNR and FQNEAQ (reference sequence). CDR3 DNA sequence: TGTGCCAGCAGCAGCCCTTCCCTTTGGACAGGGGGCGGGAGGGAGACCCAGTACTTC. Its protein is CASSSPSLWTGGGRETQYF.

This rearrangement joins TRBV5-1 to TRBJ2-7; 7 nucleotides match TRBD1. CDR3 length: 13 amino acids. J was trimmed by 2 bases and V by 4 bases; bases with no gene match: 3. Germline values: CDR1 SGHRS, CDR2 YFSETQ. CDR3 sequence reads: CASSPGTAYEQYF. The CDR3 region has the DNA TGCGCCAGCAGCCCCGGGACAGCCTACGAGCAGTACTTC.

About this clone: This sample also contains other DNA sequences that code for the same CDR3. The CDR3 coding sequence is TGCGCCAGCAGCTTGGGACAGGGAAACTATGGCTACACCTTC. Its translation: CASSLGQGNYGYTF. V is TRBV5-1 and J is TRBJ1-2; 7 bases align to TRBD1. Trimming removed 0 bases from V and 2 bases from J; junction bases left unmatched: 1. Per germline, CDR1 SGHRS and CDR2 YFSETQ. The CDR3 is 14 amino acids.

The rearrangement joins TRBV7-9 to TRBJ2-3, with TRBD2 matching 9 bases. The CDR3 is made up of 16 amino acids. From germline, CDR1 is SEHNR and CDR2 FQNEAQ (reference sequence). With 5 bases clipped from V and 4 bases from J, the junction kept 10 bases outside the gene matches. For the CDR3, the DNA is TGTGCCAGCAGCCCGGCCGGGACTAGCAAAGCAGATACGCAGTATTTT. This gives the protein CASSPAGTSKADTQYF.

The rearrangement joins TRBV7-9 to TRBJ2-7; perhaps TRBD2 as D (6 bases). The CDR3 has 14 residues. The germline gives CDR1 SEHNR, CDR2 FQNEAQ (reference sequence). Trimming pared 1 base from V and 3 bases from J, leaving 10 bases between. CDR3 coding DNA: TGTGCCAGCAGCTTAGATGGCGGGAACTACGAGCAGTACTTC. Its protein is CASSLDGGNYEQYF.

The chain uses TRBV5-5 and TRBJ2-3; TRBD2 might be the D (6 bases). The CDR3 consists of 15 residues. V lost 6 bases and J lost 4, with 18 bases in between. Germline assignment: CDR1 SGHKS and CDR2 YYEKEE (reference sequence). The CDR3 loop is CASTPGLSSSDTQYF. The CDR3 coding sequence is TGTGCCAGCACCCCGGGACTCTCTTCTTCAGATACGCAGTATTTT.

The V call is TRBV3-1 (or the pseudogene TRBV3-2), the J call TRBJ1-5, with D hard to call. V lost 4 bases and J lost 4, with 5 bases in between. The CDR3 covers 12 residues. Germline V gives CDR1 LGHDT, CDR2 YNNKEL (reference sequence). The CDR3 loop is CASSPGNQPQHF. For the CDR3, the DNA is TGTGCCAGCAGCCCCGGGAATCAGCCCCAGCATTTT.

The rearrangement uses TRBV7-9 and TRBJ2-7; no definite D call. With 5 bases removed from V and 5 bases from J, the gap between germline ends came to 13 bases. The CDR3 is 13 residues long. CDR1 is SEHNR, CDR2 FQNEAQ, per germline (reference sequence). The CDR3: CASSPRRSHEQYF. The DNA for the CDR3 is TGTGCCAGCAGCCCCCGTCGAAGCCACGAGCAGTACTTC.

The rearrangement uses TRBV2 and TRBJ1-3; TRBD1 is a possible D gene (5 bases). Germline loops: CDR1 SNHLY, CDR2 FYNNEI. The CDR3 totals 13 residues. V was trimmed by 7 bases and J by 1 base, leaving 8 bases between them. CDR3 region: CASIRGSGNTIYF. The CDR3 coding sequence is TGTGCCAGCATAAGGGGTTCTGGAAACACCATATATTTT.

This clone turned up a few times. V and J are TRBV21-1 and TRBJ1-2; the table's D gene call, TRBD1, was not cross checked with the DNA. TRBV21-1 is assigned pseudogene status. This CDR3 is built from 14 residues. The CDR3 DNA sequence: TGTGCCAGCAGCGAGCACAGGGAGTGCTATGGCTACACCTTC. Residues: CASSEHRECYGYTF.

The chain links TRBV7-2 to TRBJ2-1; unclear D gene. Germline V gene sequence: CDR1 SGHTA, CDR2 FQGNSA. This CDR3 is 12 amino acids long. Deletions cut 0 bases from V and 10 bases from J, with 7 bases between. The CDR3 DNA follows: TGTGCCAGCAGCTTAGCCTCCAGGGAGCAGTTCTTC. This gives the protein CASSLASREQFF.

The chain is built from TRBV18 and TRBJ2-2; 8 bases are shared with TRBD2. Germline V lookup: CDR1 KGHSH, CDR2 LQKENI. V lost 4 bases and J lost 6; bases outside the gene matches: 7. The CDR3 has 15 amino acids. DNA of the CDR3: TGTGCCAGCTCACTAGCACTAGCGGACCCCGGGGAGCTGTTTTTT. Protein product: CASSLALADPGELFF.

V gene TRBV4-2 combines with J gene TRBJ1-1; 10 positions agree with TRBD1. The CDR3 is made up of 15 amino acids. Germline V gene data show CDR1 as LGHNA and CDR2 as YNFKEQ. The junction had 3 bases not matched to a gene; V was cut back by 4 bases and J by 1 base. CDR3 region: CASSPRQGANTEAFF. CDR3 nucleotides: TGTGCCAGCAGCCCCAGACAGGGGGCGAACACTGAAGCTTTCTTT.

The chain couples TRBV24-1 to TRBJ2-1, with D perhaps TRBD1 (5 bases). There are 17 residues in the CDR3. Germline V gene lookup returns CDR1 KGHDR and CDR2 SFDVKD. V was shortened by 2 bases and J by 4 bases, with 17 bases between the two germline ends. CDR3 in DNA: TGTGCCACCAGTGATTCCCATGGCCAGGGCGAATACAATGAGCAGTTCTTC. This encodes CATSDSHGQGEYNEQFF.

The CDR3: CASSTRQVLSRSPLHF. As DNA, the CDR3 is TGTGCCAGCAGTACCAGACAGGTTTTGAGTCGTTCACCCCTCCACTTT. The V and J genes are TRBV5-6 and TRBJ1-6, with TRBD1 as a possible D gene (6 bases). The CDR3 runs to 16 residues. Germline V gives CDR1 SGHDT, CDR2 YYEEEE. Deletions cut 5 bases from V and 9 bases from J, with 21 bases between.

The chain has TRBV6-6 and TRBJ1-3, with D perhaps matching TRBD1 (5 bases). V was pared by 0 bases and J by 4 bases, with 13 bases between. The CDR3 length is 16 residues. Germline CDR1 reads MNHNY; CDR2 reads SVGAGI (reference sequence). The CDR3, as DNA: TGTGCCAGCAGTTACTCGGGGCCTACGTGGGGAAACACCATATATTTT. Translating it yields CASSYSGPTWGNTIYF.

This clone is a singleton in its sample. The V and J genes are TRBV6-1 and TRBJ2-7, with D perhaps matching TRBD2 (6 bases). V was clipped by 1 base and J by 4 bases, with 17 bases between them. Germline V lookup: CDR1 MNHNS, CDR2 SASEGT. The CDR3 covers 16 residues. For the CDR3, the DNA is TGTGCCAGCAGTGAAGGTTCAGGTGGGACTCCGTACGAGCAGTACTTC. This encodes CASSEGSGGTPYEQYF.

The gene calls are TRBV9 and TRBJ2-3; D is possibly TRBD1 (6 bases). The V end was cut by 0 bases, the J end by 5 bases, with 7 bases between. The CDR3 is 13 residues long. Germline V gene data show CDR1 as SGDLS and CDR2 as YYNGEE. In nucleotides, the CDR3 is TGTGCCAGCAGCGTAGGAGGGGGAGATACGCAGTATTTT. Translation: CASSVGGGDTQYF.

This chain connects TRBV15 to TRBJ1-6, with D possibly being TRBD1 (5 bases). This CDR3 has 15 amino acids. The germline V gene has CDR1 LNHNV and CDR2 YYDKDF (reference sequence). The V end was cut by 1 base, the J end by 5 bases, with 9 bases between. Here the CDR3 reads CATSRVDRHNSPLHF. DNA for the CDR3: TGTGCCACCAGCAGAGTAGACAGACATAATTCACCCCTCCACTTT.

V is TRBV4-1 and J is TRBJ1-3, with 10 positions matching TRBD1. Losses at the gene ends were 4 bases for V and 1 base for J; bases not matched to a gene: 10. From germline, CDR1 is MGHRA and CDR2 YSYEKL. This CDR3 spans 18 amino acids. The CDR3 nucleotides read TGCGCCAGCAGCCGAGGGACAGGGGCACTGGGTTCTGGAAACACCATATATTTT. Residues: CASSRGTGALGSGNTIYF.

V and J are TRBV3-1 (or the pseudogene TRBV3-2) and TRBJ2-3; D is possibly TRBD2 (6 bases). Looked up from germline, CDR1 is LGHDT and CDR2 is YNNKEL (reference sequence). The CDR3 runs 16 residues. V lost 6 bases, J lost 0 bases, and 16 bases lay in between. CDR3 amino acids: CASRRTVSGSTDTQYF. The CDR3 DNA reads TGTGCCAGCAGGAGAACTGTTAGCGGAAGCACAGATACGCAGTATTTT.

The rearrangement links TRBV19 to TRBJ2-1; maybe TRBD1 (6 bases). CDR1 is LNHDA and CDR2 is SQIVND in the germline V gene (reference sequence). There are 12 residues in the CDR3. Trimming left V 9 bases short and J 5 bases short, with 11 bases between. The chain's CDR3 is CARKYRDNEQFF. CDR3 bases: TGTGCCAGGAAATACAGGGACAATGAGCAGTTCTTC.

The rearrangement uses TRBV24-1 and TRBJ2-3; TRBD2 aligns across 11 bases. V trimming: 4 bases; J trimming: 2 bases; junction bases outside the gene matches: 7. Germline CDR1 KGHDR, CDR2 SFDVKD. This CDR3 has 17 residues. CDR3 coding DNA: TGTGCCACCAGTGACCCGACTAGCGGGGCCTTCACAGATACGCAGTATTTT. Its translation: CATSDPTSGAFTDTQYF.

This rearrangement joins TRBV7-9 to TRBJ2-3, with D possibly TRBD1 on 5 matching bases. The CDR3 runs 15 residues. CDR1 is SEHNR and CDR2 is FQNEAQ in the germline V gene (reference sequence). With 3 bases removed from V and 0 bases from J, the gap between germline ends came to 10 bases. The CDR3, as DNA: TGTGCCAGCAGCTTTACAGGTCCTAGCACAGATACGCAGTATTTT. It encodes CASSFTGPSTDTQYF.